This T cell receptor (beta chain) was recorded in a study of CD8+CD57+ T cells in acquired aplastic anemia. Turning to the study itself: Sorted CD4+ and CD8+ cells yielded DNA averaging around 3.2 ug. Notes on the study in general: It was found that twenty-nine CD8+ CDR3 sequences were shared between patients and controls.

CDR1 and CDR2 (germline): DFQATT, SNEGSKA (reference sequence). Trimming removed 5 bases from V and 0 bases from J, with 16 bases in between. The CDR3 extends over 15 amino acids. Details on this clonotype: Its antigen is not identified.

Both TCR beta VDJ combination and CDR3 sequence profiling were carried out. Genomic DNA was the template for this profiling. TCRdb re-derived calls from the reads in MiXCR, one entry per CDR3 protein. The data contain about 120,000 distinct CDR3 sequences, about 43% of them seen just once; the ten biggest clones take up approximately 2.6%. Those patients picked for sequencing had displayed CD8+CD57+ cell expansion on flow cytometry. Diagnosis of severe acquired aplastic anemia applied to all patients. This TCR derives from a human donor with aplastic anemia. The V gene is TRBV20-1, the J gene TRBJ1-1; no reliable D call. Sequenced sample: sorted CD4+, CD8+, or CD8+CD57+ T cells (not recorded which) from PBMCs. The CDR3 DNA reads as TGCAGTGCTCCCCCGACCAAGACGGTGAACACTGAAGCTTTCTTT. Its protein product is CSAPPTKTVNTEAFF.